These T cell receptor beta chains were read from a single sample in a study of T cell responses to AZD1222 COVID-19 vaccine. The repertoire was sequenced with immunoSEQ multiplex PCR; TCRdb's copy has only in-frame clones and lacks some. This table has about 120,000 clones, around 85% appearing once. The sample consisted of peripheral blood, taken on day 0 of AZD1222 vaccination. The receptors shown here come from an adult in good health. CDR3s include the opening cysteine and the closing phenylalanine or tryptophan. A D gene is named only where the DNA matches it firmly. The size entry is marked missing in some rows and otherwise reads once, few, many or a size class.

abundance | j_gene | d_gene | v_gene | CDR3aa | CDR3nt
NA | TRBJ1-1 | NA | TRBV28 | CASSLLLTPEAFF | TGTGCCAGCAGTTTATTACTCACCCCTGAAGCTTTCTTT
once | TRBJ2-3 | NA | TRBV30 | CAWKVGRGTDTQYF | TGTGCCTGGAAGGTGGGAAGGGGCACAGATACGCAGTATTTT
NA | TRBJ1-4 | NA | TRBV28 | CASSSRGRDREKLFF | TGTGCCAGCAGTTCTCGGGGGAGGGATCGGGAAAAACTGTTTTTT
NA | TRBJ2-7 | TRBD2 | TRBV2 | CASRRTSGTSYEQYF | TGTGCCAGCAGACGGACTAGCGGGACCTCCTACGAGCAGTACTTC
NA | TRBJ1-6 | NA | TRBV7-8 | CAGKRDWNSPLHF | TGTGCCGGAAAAAGGGATTGGAATTCACCCCTCCACTTT
NA | TRBJ1-2 | NA | TRBV5-1 | CASSLGQENYGYTF | TGCGCCAGCAGCTTGGGTCAGGAGAACTATGGCTACACCTTC
NA | TRBJ2-4 | NA | TRBV19 | CASTELPSKNIQYF | TGTGCCAGTACCGAACTCCCGTCCAAAAACATTCAGTACTTC
NA | TRBJ1-3 | NA | TRBV9 | CASSVAESGNTIYF | TGTGCCAGCAGCGTAGCGGAGAGTGGAAACACCATATATTTT
NA | TRBJ2-5 | NA | TRBV7-2 | CASTGRGGTQETQYF | TGTGCCAGCACCGGGAGAGGGGGGACCCAAGAGACCCAGTACTTC
NA | TRBJ2-2 | NA | TRBV6-5 | CASRDIRGTGELFF | TGTGCCAGCAGGGATATCCGCGGAACCGGGGAGCTGTTTTTT
NA | TRBJ2-5 | NA | TRBV5-1 | CASSFGETQYF | TGCGCCAGCAGCTTCGGAGAGACCCAGTACTTC
NA | TRBJ1-1 | NA | TRBV4-2 | CASSPLAGGNTEAFF | TGTGCCAGCAGCCCCCTAGCGGGCGGAAACACTGAAGCTTTCTTT
NA | TRBJ2-1 | TRBD1 | TRBV15 | CATSRARTGAYNEQFF | TGTGCCACCAGCAGAGCACGGACAGGGGCTTACAATGAGCAGTTCTTC
NA | TRBJ1-4 | NA | TRBV7-9 | CASSLAAGARHEKLFF | TGTGCCAGCAGCTTAGCTGCAGGGGCGCGGCATGAAAAACTGTTTTTT
NA | TRBJ2-3 | TRBD2 | TRBV2 | CASRRLAGGSTDTQYF | TGTGCCAGCAGGCGACTAGCGGGAGGTAGCACAGATACGCAGTATTTT
many | TRBJ1-2 | TRBD1 | TRBV19 | CASRTGQGGGINYGYTF | TGTGCCAGTAGAACTGGACAGGGAGGAGGGATCAACTATGGCTACACCTTC
NA | TRBJ1-4 | NA | TRBV27 | CASSTRTKEKLFF | TGTGCCAGCAGTACCCGGACAAAGGAAAAACTGTTTTTT
NA | TRBJ2-7 | TRBD2 | TRBV13 | CASSLGGGVYEQYF | TGTGCCAGCAGCTTAGGCGGGGGGGTCTACGAGCAGTACTTC
few | TRBJ2-3 | NA | TRBV28 | CASSLWQGGSTDTQYF | TGTGCCAGCAGTTTATGGCAGGGGGGGTCCACAGATACGCAGTATTTT